The entry that follows covers one T cell receptor beta chain sequence. The data are from a study of long-term antiretroviral therapy in people with HIV. Study context: There is a gap of about a decade between the earliest samples and the later 2015 immediate-ART recommendation.

Samples were assayed with immunoSEQ v3.0 at survey level. TCRdb's copy holds only in-frame clones and misses some; the assay was immunoSEQ multiplex PCR. The table includes about 34,000 clones, approximately 93% detected once. Trimming stripped 5 bases from V and 6 bases from J, with 11 bases between. There are 13 residues in the CDR3. Looked up from germline, CDR1 is SGHTA and CDR2 is FQGTGA. The receptor comes from a woman between 50 and 59 years old with HIV. The J gene is TRBJ1-5, the V gene TRBV7-3, with no clear D. The input for sequencing was unsorted PBMCs, taken 5 to 5.5 years after starting antiretroviral therapy. The DNA of the CDR3 is TGTGCCAGCAGCGCGGCCCCGGGTCAGCCCCAGCATTTT. Protein product: CASSAAPGQPQHF.